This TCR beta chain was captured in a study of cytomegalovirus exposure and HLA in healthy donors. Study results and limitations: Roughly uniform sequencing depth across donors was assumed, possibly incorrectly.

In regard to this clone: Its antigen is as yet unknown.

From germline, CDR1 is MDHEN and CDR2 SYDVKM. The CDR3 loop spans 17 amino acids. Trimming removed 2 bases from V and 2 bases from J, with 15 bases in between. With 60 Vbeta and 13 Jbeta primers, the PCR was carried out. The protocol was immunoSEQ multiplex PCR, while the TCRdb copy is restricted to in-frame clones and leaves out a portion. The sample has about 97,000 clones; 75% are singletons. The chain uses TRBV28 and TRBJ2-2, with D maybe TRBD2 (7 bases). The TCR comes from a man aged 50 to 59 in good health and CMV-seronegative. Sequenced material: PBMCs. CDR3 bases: TGTGCCAGCAGTTTAGGGCGGGGGCTAGCCAACACCGGGGAGCTGTTTTTT. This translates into CASSLGRGLANTGELFF.